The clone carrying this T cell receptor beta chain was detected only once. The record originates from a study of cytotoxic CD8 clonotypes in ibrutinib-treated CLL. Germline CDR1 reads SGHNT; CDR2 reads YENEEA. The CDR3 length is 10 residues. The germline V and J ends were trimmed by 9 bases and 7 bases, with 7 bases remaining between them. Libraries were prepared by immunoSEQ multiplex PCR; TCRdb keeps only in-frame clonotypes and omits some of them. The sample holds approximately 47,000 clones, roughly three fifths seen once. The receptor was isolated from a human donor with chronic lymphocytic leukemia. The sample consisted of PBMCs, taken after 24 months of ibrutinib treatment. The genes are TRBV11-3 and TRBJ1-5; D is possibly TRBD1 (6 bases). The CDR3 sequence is CARRGQPQHF. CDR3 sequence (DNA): TGTGCCAGAAGGGGGCAGCCCCAGCATTTT. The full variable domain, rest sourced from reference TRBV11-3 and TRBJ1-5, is EAGVVQSPRYKIIEKKQPVAFWCNPISGHNTLYWYLQNLGQGPELLIRYENEEAVDDSQLPKDRFSAERLKGVDSTLKIQPAELGDSAVYLCARRGQPQHFGDGTRLSIL.